This T cell receptor beta chain is drawn from a study of blood T cells in healthy people across ages. Findings of the study overall: There was no known CMV status for donors, so expanded clonotype changes were possibly confounded. The study found more naive CD4+ cells and higher diversity in long-lived than aged donors.

In this sample, this clonotype turned up many times. Its matching antigen is unknown. Extracted total RNA amounted to at least 6 micrograms for each sample. Together with a sample-barcoded 5' primer, a J-beta primer mix was included in a second PCR lasting roughly 7 to 11 cycles. With 12 random nucleotides, a template-switch adaptor tagged each individual cDNA molecule. In TCRdb, the 5' RACE reads were re-called with MiXCR into one record per CDR3 protein. The sample holds roughly 700,000 distinct CDR3 sequences; approximately 29% are singletons and the top ten take 15% to 19%. The germline V gene encodes CDR1 DFQATT and CDR2 SNEGSKA (reference sequence). There are 14 residues in the CDR3. V lost 3 bases, J lost 6 bases, and 9 bases stayed unmatched.

Sequencing was carried out using blood. The chain carries TRBV20-1 and TRBJ1-2, with TRBD1 matching over 8 bases. This receptor was identified in a woman at least 80 years old in good health. The chain's CDR3 is CSASRDRYYDGYTF. DNA of the CDR3: TGCAGTGCTAGTCGGGACAGGTATTATGATGGCTACACCTTC.